The next 8 T cell receptor beta chains were all read from a single sample in a study of blood T cell repertoires in COVID-19. Clones were sequenced by immunoSEQ multiplex PCR, and TCRdb holds only the in-frame ones, with some missing. The repertoire holds 70,000 to 75,000 clones, with roughly nine tenths as singletons. Sequencing was carried out using peripheral blood. The receptors originated from a human donor in a cohort sampled during active COVID-19.

V gene TRBV11-2 combines with J gene TRBJ2-4; perhaps TRBD2 as D (5 bases). The germline V gene encodes CDR1 SGHAT and CDR2 FQNNGV. There are 14 residues in the CDR3. V was trimmed by 1 base and J by 5 bases, leaving 9 bases between them. The CDR3 sequence: CASSLGGAENIQYF. Written as DNA, the CDR3 is TGTGCCAGCAGCTTAGGGGGAGCGGAAAACATTCAGTACTTC.

The chain is built from TRBV27 and TRBJ1-6; D is uncertain. Between the trimmed V and J ends, which lost 10 bases and 7 bases, there was a span of 14 bases. Germline CDR1 and CDR2: MNHEY and SMNVEV (reference sequence). The CDR3 loop spans 13 amino acids. CDR3 bases: TGTGCCACCCGGGAGGGTCGAAATTCACCCCTCCACTTT. It is translated as CATREGRNSPLHF.

The J gene is TRBJ2-3, the V gene TRBV3-1 (or the pseudogene TRBV3-2); D is ambiguous. The CDR3 is 14 amino acids. Germline CDR1 and CDR2: LGHDT and YNNKEL (reference sequence). V was clipped by 0 bases and J by 3 bases, with 7 bases between them. CDR3 nucleotides: TGTGCCAGCAGCCAAGATAACCGGACAGATACGCAGTATTTT. Translating it yields CASSQDNRTDTQYF.

The V call is TRBV5-1, the J call TRBJ2-7; the match to TRBD1 covers 9 bases. Germline V CDR1 and CDR2: SGHRS, YFSETQ. The junction had 6 bases not matched to a gene; V was cut back by 0 bases and J by 5 bases. The CDR3 contains 15 residues. The CDR3, as DNA: TGCGCCAGCAGCTTGGGGGGGACAGGGAAAAACGAGCAGTACTTC. Translation: CASSLGGTGKNEQYF.

This chain connects TRBV6-5 to TRBJ1-1; D unclear. CDR1 and CDR2 (germline): MNHEY, SVGAGI. This CDR3 contains 14 residues. The V and J ends lost 1 base and 3 bases respectively, with 9 bases between them. CDR3 DNA: TGTGCCAGCAGTTACTTGAGTTTGCACACTGAAGCTTTCTTT. It yields the protein CASSYLSLHTEAFF.

This sequence joins TRBV19 and TRBJ1-5, with 8 bases fitting TRBD1. J lost 4 bases, V lost 4 bases, and 3 bases had no gene match. The CDR3 contains 14 residues. CDR1 LNHDA and CDR2 SQIVND come from the germline V gene (reference sequence). The DNA of the CDR3 is TGTGCCAGTAGTACGGACAGGGCAAATCAGCCCCAGCATTTT. It specifies CASSTDRANQPQHF. The entire variable domain, with the rest obtained from reference TRBV19 and TRBJ1-5, is as follows: DGGITQSPKYLFRKEGQNVTLSCEQNLNHDAMYWYRQDPGQGLRLIYYSQIVNDFQKGDIAEGYSVSREKKESFPLTVTSAQKNPTAFYLCASSTDRANQPQHFGDGTRLSIL.

The chain couples TRBV13 to TRBJ1-5, with unresolved D. The CDR3 is 13 residues long. V dropped 0 bases and J dropped 4 bases, with 4 bases sitting between them. CDR1 is PRHDT, CDR2 FYEKMQ, per germline (reference sequence). The chain's CDR3 is CASSLGPNQPQHF. In DNA form, the CDR3 reads TGTGCCAGCAGCTTAGGTCCGAATCAGCCCCAGCATTTT.

This sequence joins TRBV6-2 or TRBV6-3 and TRBJ2-1; TRBD2 aligns across 10 bases. With V trimmed by 6 bases and J by 4 bases, 9 bases remained unmatched. The CDR3 extends over 16 amino acids. Germline values: CDR1 MNHEY, CDR2 SVGEGT. Written as DNA, the CDR3 is TGTGCCAGCAGACCTAGCGGGGGCAGGACATACAATGAGCAGTTCTTC. This translates into CASRPSGGRTYNEQFF.